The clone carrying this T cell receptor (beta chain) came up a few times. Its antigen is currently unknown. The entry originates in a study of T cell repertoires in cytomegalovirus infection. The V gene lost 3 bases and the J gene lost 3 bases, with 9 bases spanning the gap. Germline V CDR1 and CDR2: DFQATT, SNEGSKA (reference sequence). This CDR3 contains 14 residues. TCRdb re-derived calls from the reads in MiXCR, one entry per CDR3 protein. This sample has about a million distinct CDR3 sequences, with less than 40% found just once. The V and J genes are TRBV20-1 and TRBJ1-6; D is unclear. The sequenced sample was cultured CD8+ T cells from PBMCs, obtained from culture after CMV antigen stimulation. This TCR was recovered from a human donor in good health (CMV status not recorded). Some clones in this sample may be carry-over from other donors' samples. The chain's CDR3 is CSASWYNYNSPLHF. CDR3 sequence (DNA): TGCAGTGCTAGTTGGTACAACTATAATTCACCCCTCCACTTT.